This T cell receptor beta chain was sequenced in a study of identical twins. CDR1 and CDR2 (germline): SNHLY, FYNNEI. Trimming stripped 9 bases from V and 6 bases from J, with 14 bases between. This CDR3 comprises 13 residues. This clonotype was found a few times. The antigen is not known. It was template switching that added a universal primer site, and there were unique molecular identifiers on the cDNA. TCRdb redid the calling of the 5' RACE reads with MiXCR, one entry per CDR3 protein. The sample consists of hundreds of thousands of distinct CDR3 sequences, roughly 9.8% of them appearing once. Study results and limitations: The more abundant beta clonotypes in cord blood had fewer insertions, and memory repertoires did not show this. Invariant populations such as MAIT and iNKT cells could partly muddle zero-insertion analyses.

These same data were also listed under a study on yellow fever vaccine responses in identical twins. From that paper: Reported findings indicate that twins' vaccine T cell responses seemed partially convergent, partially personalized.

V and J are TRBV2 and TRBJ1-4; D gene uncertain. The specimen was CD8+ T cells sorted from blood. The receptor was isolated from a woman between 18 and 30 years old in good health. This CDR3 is CARPRGFDEKLFF. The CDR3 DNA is TGTGCCAGACCTCGGGGTTTTGATGAAAAACTGTTTTTT.